This T cell receptor beta chain was identified during a study of sequential checkpoint blockade in melanoma. The V gene's germline CDR1 is SEHNR and CDR2 FQNEAQ (reference sequence). CDR3 length equals 14 residues. V was trimmed by 5 bases and J by 3 bases, leaving 12 bases between them. Treatment of the sample: randomized to nivolumab then ipilimumab (arm A) or the reverse (arm B). No patient had prior DNA-damaging chemotherapy. Method: immunoSEQ multiplex PCR; TCRdb's copy keeps in-frame clones and lacks some. The table includes 9,500 to 15,000 clones, approximately 83% detected once. This TCR was sampled from a human donor with melanoma. The V gene is TRBV7-9, the J gene TRBJ2-3; D unclear. Material: CD8+ T cells sorted from blood (inferred from file names), obtained from a patient given nivolumab and ipilimumab in sequence. The CDR3 sequence: CASSPQIWTDTQYF. The DNA for the CDR3 is TGTGCCAGCAGCCCCCAGATCTGGACAGATACGCAGTATTTT.